This T cell receptor beta chain was identified during a study of blood T cell repertoires in COVID-19. Turning to the study itself: From the United States, Italy and Spain came samples of acute and convalescent COVID-19.

The CDR3 has 13 residues. Germline lookup yields CDR1 MNHEY and CDR2 SMNVEV (reference sequence). Deletions cut 2 bases from V and 4 bases from J, with 6 bases between. Living in about two dozen US areas, the participants were between roughly 18 and 90 years of age. Self-reported history from a screening survey and questionnaire set each donor's cohort. The assay was immunoSEQ multiplex PCR, and TCRdb's table has in-frame clones only and misses some. The table has about 190,000 clones, around three quarters seen once; the top ten hold about a sixth. The sequenced material came from PBMCs or T cells enriched from blood (not recorded which). The sequence derives from a woman between 45 and 65 years old with acute COVID-19. This rearrangement joins TRBV27 to TRBJ1-5, with D uncertain. CDR3 nucleotide sequence: TGTGCCAGCAGTTTACGCCAGAATCAGCCCCAGCATTTT. This sequence encodes CASSLRQNQPQHF.